Given below is one TCR beta chain in context. Its specificity is not known. Unexposed donor CD4+ T cells date from 2011-2018, before the COVID-19 pandemic. After about 10 days of culture, CD4+ T cells were isolated. Testing used SARS-CoV-2 S/N and four cold-coronavirus spikes on unexposed-donor CD4+ T cells, cells permitting. Cultures received half-medium IL-2 refreshes on days 3 and 7. Germline V gene data show CDR1 as LNHDA and CDR2 as SQIVND (reference sequence). Trimming removed 3 bases at V and 2 bases at J, with 5 bases between. The CDR3 is 13 amino acids. TCRdb keeps only in-frame clones here, not all; method: immunoSEQ multiplex PCR. The table lists some 19,000 clones, roughly 79% of them singletons. The entry originates in a study of CD4 T cells in relation to SARS-CoV-2 and coronaviruses. Study-level information: ViraFEST: approximately 10-day antigen culture of PBMCs, then TCR beta CDR3 sequencing. The restricting HLA molecule for shared crossreactive spike epitopes was mapped.

Sequences were obtained from CD4+ T cells from PBMCs, cultured in vitro. The TCR was taken from a human donor in good health. The chain links TRBV19 to TRBJ1-5; no firm D call. The CDR3 DNA follows: TGTGCCAGTAGTATTGCAGGCAATCAGCCCCAGCATTTT. Encoded protein: CASSIAGNQPQHF.